These 23 T cell receptor beta chains were sequenced from one sample in a study of lymphopenia after photon versus proton radiotherapy. Repertoires were generated with immunoSEQ multiplex PCR, while TCRdb's copy carries only in-frame clones and drops some. The sample has over 50,000 clones; 75% to 90% are singletons. The sample consisted of peripheral blood, taken from a patient treated with photon-based radiotherapy. The receptors were gathered from a man in his forties with gastric cancer.

J is TRBJ2-5 and V is TRBV4-1, with TRBD2 as a possible D gene (5 bases). Germline CDR1 and CDR2: MGHRA and YSYEKL. The CDR3 contains 15 residues. V was pared by 4 bases and J by 4 bases, with 16 bases between. Here the CDR3 reads CASSLSDELGETQYF. The CDR3, as DNA: TGCGCCAGCAGCCTTAGCGACGAACTGGGAGAGACCCAGTACTTC.

This clone has only one observation. The CDR3 here is CASRADTNEQFF. The CDR3 DNA follows: TGTGCCAGCAGGGCGGATACGAATGAGCAGTTCTTC. V and J are TRBV25-1 and TRBJ2-1, with D unclear. V lost 6 bases and J 7 bases, leaving 10 bases between the germline ends. Germline V gene lookup returns CDR1 MGHDK and CDR2 SYGVNS. This CDR3 contains 12 residues.

In its sample, this clone was seen once. In nucleotides, the CDR3 is TGTGCCAGCAGCCCGGACAGGGGTTACCAAGAGACCCAGTACTTC. This gives the protein CASSPDRGYQETQYF. The genes are TRBV5-8 and TRBJ2-5, with TRBD1 matching 9 bases. This CDR3 has 15 residues. J was trimmed by 0 bases and V by 4 bases; bases with no gene match: 4. Germline V lookup: CDR1 SGHTS, CDR2 YDEGEE.

The chain has TRBV7-2 and TRBJ2-7, with a tentative D call TRBD1 (5 bases). The CDR3 runs 15 residues. From germline, CDR1 is SGHTA and CDR2 FQGNSA. V shed 1 base and J shed 5 bases, with 15 bases lying between them. The CDR3 spells CASSLGLTGADEQYF. CDR3 DNA: TGTGCCAGCAGCTTAGGACTGACTGGGGCCGACGAGCAGTACTTC.

The CDR3 nucleotides are TGCAGCGTTGGCGGGGACGGGGCCAAAAACATTCAGTACTTC. Its protein is CSVGGDGAKNIQYF. The chain has TRBV29-1 and TRBJ2-4, with D maybe TRBD2 (6 bases). Per germline, CDR1 SQVTM and CDR2 ANQGSEA. This CDR3 has 14 residues. V lost 4 bases and J 1 base, leaving 11 bases between the germline ends.

This clone was seen just once. This chain links TRBV2 with TRBJ2-7; the D gene is possibly TRBD1 (8 bases). The CDR3 loop spans 14 amino acids. Germline V gene sequence: CDR1 SNHLY, CDR2 FYNNEI. Trimming left V 7 bases short and J 4 bases short, with 17 bases between. CDR3 sequence (DNA): TGTGCCAGCATGACGGACAGGGAGGGTTACGAGCAGTACTTC. Protein product: CASMTDREGYEQYF.

The chain carries TRBV4-1 and TRBJ2-1, with 7 bases that match TRBD2. CDR1 is MGHRA, CDR2 YSYEKL, per germline. V gave up 5 bases and J gave up 5 bases; unmatched junction bases: 15. The length of the CDR3 is 17 residues. CDR3 nucleotide sequence: TGCGCCAGCAGCTCGGACTCCGGGACTACCCGTCACAATGAGCAGTTCTTC. Translating it yields CASSSDSGTTRHNEQFF.

Written as DNA, the CDR3 is TGCGCCAGCAGCTTGCGGGGGGCTGACGGGGAGCTGTTTTTT. Protein: CASSLRGADGELFF. The rearrangement joins TRBV5-1 to TRBJ2-2, with a tentative D call TRBD2 (7 bases). CDR3 length: 14 amino acids. The germline CDR1 and CDR2 sequences are SGHRS and YFSETQ. Between the trimmed V and J ends, which lost 1 base and 7 bases, there was a span of 11 bases.

J is TRBJ1-5 and V is TRBV7-8, with D uncertain. This CDR3 comprises 16 residues. V lost 0 bases and J 2 bases, leaving 11 bases between the germline ends. Germline CDR1 is SGHVS and CDR2 is FQNEAQ. The CDR3 DNA sequence: TGTGCCAGCAGCTTAGCGAGGGATTTGCGCAATCAGCCCCAGCATTTT. Translation: CASSLARDLRNQPQHF. Drawing the rest from reference TRBV7-8 and TRBJ1-5, the complete variable domain is GAGVSQSPRYKVAKRGQDVALRCDPISGHVSLFWYQQALGQGPEFLTYFQNEAQLDKSGLPSDRFFAERPEGSVSTLKIQRTQQEDSAVYLCASSLARDLRNQPQHFGDGTRLSIL.

In DNA form, the CDR3 reads TGTGCCAGCAGCTTATTCGGCCCTCTTTATGGCTACACCTTC. This sequence encodes CASSLFGPLYGYTF. The chain combines TRBV7-2 with TRBJ1-2; D remains ambiguous. The CDR3 is 14 residues long. Germline CDR1 and CDR2: SGHTA and FQGNSA. Trimming stripped 2 bases from V and 5 bases from J, with 12 bases between.

The chain carries TRBV19 and TRBJ2-3; weak D call: TRBD1 (6 bases). The V gene lost 7 bases and the J gene lost 1 base, with 9 bases spanning the gap. Germline-derived CDR1 and CDR2 are LNHDA and SQIVND (reference sequence). The CDR3 is made up of 13 amino acids. CDR3 sequence: CASKGVGTDTQYF. The CDR3 DNA is TGTGCCAGTAAGGGGGTGGGCACAGATACGCAGTATTTT.

The CDR3 loop is CASSDRQEVNSNQPQHF. Here the CDR3 DNA reads TGTGCCAGCAGTGATAGACAGGAGGTAAATAGCAATCAGCCCCAGCATTTT. The V and J genes are TRBV25-1 and TRBJ1-5; TRBD1 might be the D (6 bases). This CDR3 contains 17 residues. V dropped 3 bases and J dropped 0 bases, with 15 bases sitting between them. The germline gives CDR1 MGHDK, CDR2 SYGVNS.

The V gene is TRBV11-2, the J gene TRBJ1-1; D is possibly TRBD1 (6 bases). The CDR3 runs to 14 residues. Germline values: CDR1 SGHAT, CDR2 FQNNGV. The V gene lost 5 bases and the J gene lost 0 bases, with 10 bases spanning the gap. CDR3 coding DNA: TGTGCCAGCAGCCCGGGGGCCTTGAACACTGAAGCTTTCTTT. Its protein product is CASSPGALNTEAFF.

The gene calls are TRBV4-2 and TRBJ1-5; D not resolved. With 3 bases removed from V and 3 bases from J, the gap between germline ends came to 6 bases. Germline V gene lookup returns CDR1 LGHNA and CDR2 YNFKEQ. The CDR3 spans 13 residues. In nucleotides, the CDR3 is TGTGCCAGCAGCCACCAAGACAATCAGCCCCAGCATTTT. Translation: CASSHQDNQPQHF.

This clone was seen just once. The rearrangement links TRBV7-9 to TRBJ1-1, with D unclear. The CDR3 contains 16 residues. Germline-derived CDR1 and CDR2 are SEHNR and FQNEAQ (reference sequence). V lost 1 base and J lost 5, with 17 bases in between. The CDR3 spells CASSLVGAGLGTEAFF. The CDR3 region has the DNA TGTGCCAGCAGCTTAGTAGGAGCGGGGTTAGGGACTGAAGCTTTCTTT.

J is TRBJ1-4 and V is TRBV4-3, with 8 bases lining up with TRBD1. Germline CDR1 is LGHNA and CDR2 is YSLEER. V was pared by 0 bases and J by 6 bases, with 3 bases of the junction left unmatched. The CDR3 length is 15 residues. Written as DNA, the CDR3 is TGCGCCAGCAGCCAAGAAAGGACAGGGTATGAAAAACTGTTTTTT. Its protein product is CASSQERTGYEKLFF.

The chain is built from TRBV5-1 and TRBJ2-7, with D perhaps matching TRBD1 (5 bases). The CDR3 is 17 residues long. V shed 0 bases and J shed 2 bases, with 18 bases lying between them. Germline CDR1 reads SGHRS; CDR2 reads YFSETQ. Written as DNA, the CDR3 is TGCGCCAGCAGCTTGGAGGTCCAGGGCTATACTGCCTACGAGCAGTACTTC. It is translated as CASSLEVQGYTAYEQYF.

CDR3 nucleotide sequence: TGCGCCAGCAGCCCGGGGACCGCGGGCTTAGAGCAGTACTTC. It is translated as CASSPGTAGLEQYF. The chain joins TRBV5-1 to TRBJ2-7; TRBD1 or TRBD2 may be the D gene (5 bases each). The CDR3 is made up of 14 amino acids. The germline CDR1 and CDR2 sequences are SGHRS and YFSETQ. V dropped 4 bases and J dropped 7 bases, with 18 bases sitting between them.

The CDR3 nucleotides read TGTGCCAGCAGCTTGGCGAGCGGGGAATCCTACAATGAGCAGTTCTTC. Translated, it gives CASSLASGESYNEQFF. V is TRBV5-4 and J is TRBJ2-1, with TRBD2 identical over 7 bases. V lost 0 bases, J lost 1 base, and 4 bases stayed unmatched. This CDR3 spans 16 amino acids. Germline V lookup: CDR1 SGHNT, CDR2 YYREEE (reference sequence).

The CDR3: CASFSQGAGYNEQFF. CDR3 DNA sequence: TGTGCCAGCTTTTCTCAGGGGGCGGGTTACAATGAGCAGTTCTTC. J is TRBJ2-1 and V is TRBV6-5, with 8 nucleotides matching TRBD1. Unmatched junction bases numbered 10, after V lost 8 bases and J lost 4 bases. Per the germline V gene, CDR1 is MNHEY and CDR2 is SVGAGI. The CDR3 totals 15 residues.

The J gene is TRBJ2-1, the V gene TRBV4-1; tentatively, D is TRBD2 (5 bases). V was shortened by 4 bases and J by 8 bases, with 12 bases between the two germline ends. This CDR3 is 13 amino acids long. The germline V gene has CDR1 MGHRA and CDR2 YSYEKL. The CDR3 sequence is CASSPGAADEQFF. CDR3 nucleotides: TGCGCCAGCAGCCCTGGAGCGGCCGATGAGCAGTTCTTC.

The gene calls are TRBV7-3 and TRBJ1-2; D gene unclear. This CDR3 is built from 16 residues. Germline-derived CDR1 and CDR2 are SGHTA and FQGTGA. V was shortened by 2 bases and J by 8 bases, with 21 bases between the two germline ends. CDR3 protein: CASSLLPSRTSVGYTF. CDR3 bases: TGTGCCAGCAGCTTATTACCTAGCCGTACATCCGTGGGCTACACCTTC.

The chain joins TRBV5-6 to TRBJ1-4; the match to TRBD1 covers 7 bases. The V gene end was trimmed by 4 bases and the J gene end by 4 bases; junction bases not matched to a gene: 10. The CDR3 sequence is 16 residues long. The germline V gene encodes CDR1 SGHDT and CDR2 YYEEEE. The CDR3 loop reads CASSSRTGWDNEKLFF. The DNA for the CDR3 is TGTGCCAGCAGCAGCCGGACAGGATGGGATAATGAAAAACTGTTTTTT.